The clone carrying this TCR beta chain has a single count. Its specificity is not known. Assay: immunoSEQ multiplex PCR; the TCRdb copy retains only in-frame clones and omits some. The table has about 100,000 clones, 90% seen once; the top ten hold 1% to 1.5%. This sample stems from a study of T cell responses to AZD1222 COVID-19 vaccine. About the study: Pooled in the analysis were second doses at about 4 or about 12 weeks.

Germline values: CDR1 KGHSH, CDR2 LQKENI. This CDR3 comprises 15 residues. V was clipped by 3 bases and J by 9 bases, with 19 bases between them. Study outcomes and limitations: Mapped onto spike, vaccine-associated CD4 TCRs spanned it and were dominant at 160-218 and 743-854. Unmutated regions of variants are reportedly targeted by nearly half of spike-specific TCRs. The study identified only a handful of AZD1222 recipients as seropositive at baseline.

The chain combines TRBV18 with TRBJ2-3, with D unresolved. The receptor's source is an adult in good health. The specimen comprised peripheral blood, sampled on day 0 of AZD1222 vaccination. CDR3 in amino acids: CASSPDAAQAGTQYF. DNA for the CDR3: TGTGCCAGCTCACCCGACGCGGCGCAGGCCGGGACGCAGTATTTT.